The clone carrying this TCR beta chain was recorded only once. What it binds is not known. Germline CDR1 SNHLY, CDR2 FYNNEI. V lost 3 bases, J lost 5 bases, and 10 bases lay in between. This CDR3 is built from 13 residues. Cultured CD4+ T cells had their DNA profiled by the Oncomine TCR Beta short-read assay. Using its own MiXCR run on the PCR reads, TCRdb lists one record per CDR3 protein. The sample records about 5,100 distinct CDR3 sequences, 25% being singletons. The data originate from a study of vaccination and CD4 T cells after COVID-19. Treatment denoted: roughly 10-day PBMC culture with coronavirus spike peptide pools or control peptides (ViraFEST assay). The study's findings and limits: Although the median of SARS-CoV-2-reactive clonotypes rose from around 21 to 38, the change was not significant.

This chain uses TRBV2 with TRBJ2-5, with D perhaps TRBD2 (6 bases). This specimen consisted of CD4+ T cells from blood, cultured in vitro, obtained after SARS-CoV-2 vaccination. The TCR comes from a human donor who had recovered from COVID-19. CDR3 sequence reads: CASSEWREETQYF. CDR3 DNA: TGTGCCAGCAGTGAGTGGAGGGAGGAGACCCAGTACTTC. The complete variable domain, with remaining parts taken from reference TRBV2 and TRBJ2-5, reads EPEVTQTPSHQVTQMGQEVILRCVPISNHLYFYWYRQILGQKVEFLVSFYNNEISEKSEIFDDQFSVERPDGSNFTLKIRSTKLEDSAMYFCASSEWREETQYFGPGTRLLVL.